The 19 T cell receptor beta chains reported below all come from one sample, sequenced in a study of spatial heterogeneity in lung cancer. Study-wide findings and caveats: The number of expanded tumor alpha and beta chains correlated with mutation number.

The sample's time point: sample taken at primary tumor resection. These TCRs' antigens remain unknown. From the 5' RACE reads, TCRdb called clonotypes with MiXCR, one entry per CDR3 protein. The data contain around 12,000 distinct CDR3 sequences, roughly 7.2% of them seen just once; the ten biggest clones take up more than 3%. The source material was lung tumor tissue, sampled at surgery. The receptors shown here come from a female donor with early-stage non-small cell lung cancer.

This clonotype was recorded at least ten times. The rearrangement uses TRBV20-1 and TRBJ1-3; D possibly corresponds to TRBD1 (6 bases). The germline V gene encodes CDR1 DFQATT and CDR2 SNEGSKA (reference sequence). V lost 0 bases, J lost 4 bases, and 13 bases lay in between. The CDR3 covers 15 residues. In nucleotides, the CDR3 is TGCAGTGCTAGAGATCCTACAGGGCCCGGAAACACCATATATTTT. It codes for CSARDPTGPGNTIYF.

This clonotype was counted ten times or more. The V call is TRBV6-2 or TRBV6-3, the J call TRBJ2-1, with D possibly called TRBD1 or TRBD2 (6 bases each). The CDR3 sequence is 14 residues long. Trimming pared 10 bases from V and 8 bases from J, leaving 21 bases between. The germline V gene has CDR1 MNHEY and CDR2 SVGEGT. The CDR3: CATSSTRDIDEQFF. CDR3 in DNA: TGTGCCACCTCCTCGACGCGGGACATCGATGAGCAGTTCTTC.

About this clonotype: It may be a read error: a sequence one base away is much more abundant. This chain joins TRBV20-1 and TRBJ2-5, with 7 bases fitting TRBD1. Germline-derived CDR1 and CDR2 are DFQATT and SNEGSKA (reference sequence). The CDR3 is 14 amino acids. CDR3 loop: CSPRGWTGQETQYF. CDR3 coding DNA: TGCAGTCCTAGAGGGTGGACAGGACAAGAGACCCAGTACTTC.

At least ten counts were recorded for this clonotype. The genes are TRBV18 and TRBJ1-1; a possible D gene is TRBD1 (5 bases). CDR1 is KGHSH and CDR2 is LQKENI in the germline V gene. V was shortened by 1 base and J by 6 bases, with 9 bases between the two germline ends. This CDR3 region has 13 residues. CDR3 protein: CASSPQGISEAFF. The CDR3 DNA reads as TGTGCCAGCTCACCACAGGGGATCTCTGAAGCTTTCTTT. The full variable domain, rest sourced from reference TRBV18 and TRBJ1-1, is NAGVMQNPRHLVRRRGQEARLRCSPMKGHSHVYWYRQLPEEGLKFMVYLQKENIIDESGMPKERFSAEFPKEGPSILRIQQVVRGDSAAYFCASSPQGISEAFFGQGTRLTVV.

Regarding this clonotype: This may be a read error, as it is one base from a much larger clone. The chain employs TRBV20-1 and TRBJ1-5, with D perhaps TRBD1 (6 bases). This CDR3 is built from 16 residues. Germline CDR1 DFQATT, CDR2 SNEGSKA (reference sequence). Trimming left V 6 bases short and J 3 bases short, with 21 bases between. CDR3 residues: CSAPPSGGQYNQPQHF. CDR3 nucleotide sequence: TGCAGTGCACCTCCCAGCGGGGGCCAATACAATCAGCCCCAGCATTTT.

This clonotype was detected many times. The chain combines TRBV2 with TRBJ2-2, with a weak D call TRBD2 (5 bases). CDR1 and CDR2 from the germline V gene are SNHLY and FYNNEI. The CDR3 extends over 14 amino acids. V was shortened by 6 bases and J by 0 bases, with 8 bases between the two germline ends. In DNA, the CDR3 is TGTGCCAGCAGACCGGGGACGAACACCGGGGAGCTGTTTTTT. This sequence encodes CASRPGTNTGELFF.

This clonotype is labeled as medium-sized. The V gene is TRBV25-1, the J gene TRBJ1-2, with TRBD1 as a possible D gene (5 bases). The CDR3 is made up of 12 amino acids. V was clipped by 4 bases and J by 5 bases, with 8 bases between them. Germline CDR1 MGHDK, CDR2 SYGVNS. CDR3 loop: CASSVWGYGYTF. The CDR3 region has the DNA TGTGCCAGCAGTGTTTGGGGGTATGGCTACACCTTC.

This clonotype was seen many times. The genes are TRBV7-2 and TRBJ1-1; D remains unclear. The CDR3 spans 13 residues. Per germline, CDR1 SGHTA and CDR2 FQGNSA. The V end was cut by 5 bases, the J end by 2 bases, with 9 bases between. CDR3 sequence: CASSREGNTEAFF. Here the CDR3 DNA reads TGTGCCAGCAGCAGGGAGGGAAACACTGAAGCTTTCTTT.

The rearrangement joins TRBV18 to TRBJ2-6; 7 nucleotides align to TRBD1. Trimming at V came to 3 bases and at J to 4 bases, leaving 3 bases not matched to a gene. Germline V gene data show CDR1 as KGHSH and CDR2 as LQKENI. CDR3 length: 15 residues. Here the CDR3 reads CASSPTGVGANVLTF. CDR3 nucleotide sequence: TGTGCCAGCTCACCCACAGGGGTCGGGGCCAACGTCCTGACTTTC.

This clonotype occurred once. The chain has TRBV18 and TRBJ1-1, with a weak D call TRBD1 (6 bases). V shed 3 bases and J shed 2 bases, with 7 bases lying between them. Germline V gene lookup returns CDR1 KGHSH and CDR2 LQKENI. This CDR3 is built from 13 residues. The CDR3 region is CASSPGTNTEAFF. CDR3 coding DNA: TGTGCCAGCTCACCCGGGACAAACACTGAAGCTTTCTTT.

V gene TRBV28 combines with J gene TRBJ1-5; D is perhaps TRBD1 (5 bases). The CDR3 spans 14 residues. With 6 bases removed from V and 4 bases from J, the gap between germline ends came to 13 bases. CDR1 is MDHEN and CDR2 is SYDVKM in the germline V gene. The CDR3 reads CASSSIQANQPQHF. In nucleotides, the CDR3 is TGTGCCAGCAGCTCCATACAGGCTAATCAGCCCCAGCATTTT. The whole variable domain, filled in from reference TRBV28 and TRBJ1-5, reads DVKVTQSSRYLVKRTGEKVFLECVQDMDHENMFWYRQDPGLGLRLIYFSYDVKMKEKGDIPEGYSVSREKKERFSLILESASTNQTSMYLCASSSIQANQPQHFGDGTRLSIL.

The sample holds many counts of this clonotype. V is TRBV3-1 and J is TRBJ1-2; 7 bases align to TRBD1. The germline gives CDR1 LGHDT, CDR2 YNNKEL (reference sequence). Trimming took 3 bases from V and 7 from J; bases not matched to a gene: 8. The CDR3 length is 14 residues. Here the CDR3 DNA reads TGTGCCAGCAGCCATTCTGACAGGGCCGGTGGCTACACCTTC. Its translation: CASSHSDRAGGYTF.

This clonotype was found many times. This sequence joins TRBV18 and TRBJ1-2; D possibly corresponds to TRBD1 (6 bases). Deletions cut 5 bases from V and 6 bases from J, with 13 bases between. CDR3 length equals 13 residues. Germline loops: CDR1 KGHSH, CDR2 LQKENI. This chain's CDR3 is CASSGQYLDGYTF. CDR3 in DNA: TGTGCCAGCTCAGGACAGTATCTAGATGGCTACACCTTC.

At least ten counts were recorded for this clonotype. V and J are TRBV4-1 and TRBJ2-5; the match to TRBD1 covers 7 bases. The germline V gene encodes CDR1 MGHRA and CDR2 YSYEKL. The CDR3 runs to 15 residues. V shed 1 base and J 3 bases; nucleotides not matched to a gene: 5. The CDR3 spells CASSQGEGAEETQYF. The CDR3 DNA is TGCGCCAGCAGCCAAGGTGAGGGGGCGGAAGAGACCCAGTACTTC.

This clonotype was seen ten or more times. The chain has TRBV20-1 and TRBJ1-5, with 10 bases lining up with TRBD1. Trimming at V came to 3 bases and at J to 7 bases, leaving 6 bases not matched to a gene. The germline CDR1 and CDR2 sequences are DFQATT and SNEGSKA (reference sequence). The CDR3 extends over 14 amino acids. CDR3 residues: CSARGQGWNQPQHF. CDR3 coding DNA: TGCAGTGCTAGGGGACAGGGGTGGAACCAGCCCCAGCATTTT.

The chain joins TRBV4-3 to TRBJ1-2; D not resolved. CDR1 is LGHNA and CDR2 is YSLEER in the germline V gene. The CDR3 length is 15 residues. Between the trimmed V and J ends, which lost 0 bases and 5 bases, there was a span of 13 bases. CDR3 sequence reads: CASSQELIRGYGYTF. CDR3 DNA: TGCGCCAGCAGCCAAGAACTCATCCGGGGATATGGCTACACCTTC.

This clonotype was found many times. The chain joins TRBV12-3 or TRBV12-4 to TRBJ2-3, with a tentative D call TRBD1 (6 bases). The V end lost 5 bases, the J end lost 1 base, and 10 bases lay between the germline ends. This CDR3 spans 14 amino acids. The CDR3 here is CASSPRTGTDTQYF. CDR3 bases: TGTGCCAGCAGTCCTCGGACAGGCACAGATACGCAGTATTTT.

Many counts were recorded for this clonotype. CDR3 sequence: CASSSLGDYEQYF. CDR3 bases: TGTGCCAGCAGTTCCCTAGGGGACTACGAGCAGTACTTC. The chain combines TRBV12-3 or TRBV12-4 with TRBJ2-7; TRBD1 might be the D (5 bases). V was trimmed by 4 bases and J by 3 bases, leaving 10 bases between them. This CDR3 comprises 13 residues.

This clonotype was seen repeatedly, ten times or more. The J gene is TRBJ2-5, the V gene TRBV18; 15 nucleotides agree with TRBD2. The CDR3 runs to 18 residues. V lost 3 bases, J lost 3 bases, and 8 bases stayed unmatched. CDR1 and CDR2 (germline): KGHSH, LQKENI. The CDR3 DNA follows: TGTGCCAGCTCACCTCCGAGTCGGACTAGCGGGAGGGAAGAGACCCAGTACTTC. Translated: CASSPPSRTSGREETQYF. Full variable domain (rest looked up from reference TRBV18 and TRBJ2-5): NAGVMQNPRHLVRRRGQEARLRCSPMKGHSHVYWYRQLPEEGLKFMVYLQKENIIDESGMPKERFSAEFPKEGPSILRIQQVVRGDSAAYFCASSPPSRTSGREETQYFGPGTRLLVL.